This TCR beta chain appears in the sequencing data of a study of regulatory and conventional T cells in RAG deficiency. The CDR3 consists of 16 residues. Unmatched junction bases numbered 10, after V lost 5 bases and J lost 7 bases. Germline values: CDR1 SGHTA, CDR2 FQGNSA. Libraries were prepared by immunoSEQ multiplex PCR; TCRdb keeps only in-frame clonotypes and omits some of them. The sample consists of more than 9,500 clones, approximately 94% of them appearing once. Regulatory T cells were sorted from blood as CD4+ CD25-high CD127-low cells. The data also belong to a second study, concerning regulatory T cells. That report adds: Primers: 52 TRBV forward and 13 TRBJ reverse.

Sequenced: CD127- CD25+ CD4+ Tregs sorted from blood. The rearrangement joins TRBV7-2 to TRBJ1-4; 10 bases agree with TRBD1. The receptor's source is a human donor in good health. CDR3 nucleotide sequence: TGTGCCAGCAGCCCGCGCGGCGGGACAGGGGCTGAAAAACTGTTTTTT. It encodes CASSPRGGTGAEKLFF.